One T cell receptor (beta chain) is described in this entry. Its matching antigen is unknown. The ends lost 1 base at V and 7 bases at J; junction bases unmatched: 10. The CDR3 runs to 16 residues. The germline V gene encodes CDR1 SGHRS and CDR2 YFSETQ. Assay used: immunoSEQ multiplex PCR; TCRdb lists only in-frame clones, some missing. The sample has around 58,000 clones, around 85% seen once. The data stem from a study of OX40 agonist ivuxolimab in advanced cancers. Study context: Intravenous ivuxolimab was administered to patients every 2 weeks at 0.01 to 10 mg/kg. Study-wide results and limits: The investigators did not determine what antigen specificity the expanded peripheral T cells had. The CD4+ and CD8+ T cells in the blood had expanded clonally by week 6 at 0.1 to 3.0 mg/kg.

Baseline was the first blood sampling point, followed by cycle 4 day 1 and cycle 7 day 1. Sequenced material: CD4+ or CD8+ T cells sorted from blood, taken in a trial of the OX40 agonist ivuxolimab. This receptor was taken from an adult with an advanced solid tumor such as melanoma, head and neck, liver or kidney cancer. This sequence joins TRBV5-1 and TRBJ1-2, with 10 bases aligning to TRBD1. The CDR3 protein is CASSLLRQGANSGYTF. The CDR3 nucleotides are TGCGCCAGCAGCTTGCTCCGACAGGGGGCTAATTCTGGCTACACCTTC.